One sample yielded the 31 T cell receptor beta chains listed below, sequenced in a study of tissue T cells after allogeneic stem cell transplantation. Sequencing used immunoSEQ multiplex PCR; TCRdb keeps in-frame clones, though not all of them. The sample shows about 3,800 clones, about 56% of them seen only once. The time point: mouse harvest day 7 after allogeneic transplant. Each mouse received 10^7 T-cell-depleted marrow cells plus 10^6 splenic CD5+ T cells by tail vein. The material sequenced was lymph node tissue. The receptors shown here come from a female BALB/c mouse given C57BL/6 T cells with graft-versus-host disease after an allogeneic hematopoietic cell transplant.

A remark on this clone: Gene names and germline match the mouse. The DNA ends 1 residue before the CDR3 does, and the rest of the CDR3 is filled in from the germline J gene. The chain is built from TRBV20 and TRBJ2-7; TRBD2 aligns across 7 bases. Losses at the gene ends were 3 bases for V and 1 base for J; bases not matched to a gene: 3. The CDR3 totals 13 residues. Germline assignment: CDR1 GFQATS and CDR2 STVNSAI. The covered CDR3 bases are TGTGGTGCTAGCCCTGGGGGTTCCTATGAACAGTAC. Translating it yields CGASPGGSYEQY. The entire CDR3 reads CGASPGGSYEQYF. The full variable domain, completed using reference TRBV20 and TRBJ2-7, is GALVYQYPRRTICKSGTSMRMECQAVGFQATSVAWYRQSPQKTFELIALSTVNSAIKYEQNFTQEKFPISHPNLSFSSMTVLNAYLEDRGLYLCGASPGGSYEQYFGPGTRLTVL.

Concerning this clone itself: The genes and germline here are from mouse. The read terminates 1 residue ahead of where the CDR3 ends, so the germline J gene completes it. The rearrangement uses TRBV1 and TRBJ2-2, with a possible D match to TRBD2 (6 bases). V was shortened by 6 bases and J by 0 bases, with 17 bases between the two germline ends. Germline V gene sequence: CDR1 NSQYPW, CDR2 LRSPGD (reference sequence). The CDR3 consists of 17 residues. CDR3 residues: CTCSGAAGTSNTGQLYF. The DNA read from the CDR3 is TGCACCTGCAGCGGTGCAGCCGGGACTTCAAACACCGGGCAGCTCTAC.

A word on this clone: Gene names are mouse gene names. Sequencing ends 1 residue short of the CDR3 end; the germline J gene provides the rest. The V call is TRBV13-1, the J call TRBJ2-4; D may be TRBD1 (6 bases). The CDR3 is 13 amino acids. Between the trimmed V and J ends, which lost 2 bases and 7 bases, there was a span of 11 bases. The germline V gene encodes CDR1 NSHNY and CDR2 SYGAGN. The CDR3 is CASSEQGRDTLYF. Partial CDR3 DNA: TGTGCCAGCAGTGAACAGGGTAGGGACACCTTGTAC.

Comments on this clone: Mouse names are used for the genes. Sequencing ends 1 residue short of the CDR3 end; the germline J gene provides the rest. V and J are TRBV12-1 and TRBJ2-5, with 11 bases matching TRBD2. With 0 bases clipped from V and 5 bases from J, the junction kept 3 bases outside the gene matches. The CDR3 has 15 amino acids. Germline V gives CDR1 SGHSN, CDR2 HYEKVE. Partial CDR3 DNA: TGTGCCAGCTCTCTCGACTGGGGGGGTGGAGACACCCAGTAC. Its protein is CASSLDWGGGDTQY. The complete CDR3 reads CASSLDWGGGDTQYF.

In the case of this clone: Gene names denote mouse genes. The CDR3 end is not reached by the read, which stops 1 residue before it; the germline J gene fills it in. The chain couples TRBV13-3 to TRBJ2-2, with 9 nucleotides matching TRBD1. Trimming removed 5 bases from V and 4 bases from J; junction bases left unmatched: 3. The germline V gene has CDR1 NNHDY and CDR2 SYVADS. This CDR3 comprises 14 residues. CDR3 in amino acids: CASRDRGGTGQLYF. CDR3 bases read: TGTGCCAGCAGGGACAGGGGTGGCACCGGGCAGCTCTAC.

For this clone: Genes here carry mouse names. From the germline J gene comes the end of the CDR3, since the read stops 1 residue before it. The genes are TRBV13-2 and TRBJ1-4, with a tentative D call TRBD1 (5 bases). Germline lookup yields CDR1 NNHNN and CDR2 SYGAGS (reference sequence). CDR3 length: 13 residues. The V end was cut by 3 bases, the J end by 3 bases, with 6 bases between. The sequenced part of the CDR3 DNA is TGTGCCAGCGGTGGACAGACCAACGAAAGATTATTT. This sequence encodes CASGGQTNERLF. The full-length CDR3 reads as CASGGQTNERLFF.

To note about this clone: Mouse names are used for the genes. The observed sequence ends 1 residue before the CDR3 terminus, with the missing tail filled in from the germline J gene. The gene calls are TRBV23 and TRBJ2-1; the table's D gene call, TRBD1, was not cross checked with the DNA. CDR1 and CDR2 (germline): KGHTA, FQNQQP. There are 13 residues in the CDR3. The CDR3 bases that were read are TGCTCCAGCAGTCAATTCCATAATGCTGAGCAGTTC. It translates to CSSSQFHNAEQF. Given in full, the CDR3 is CSSSQFHNAEQFF.

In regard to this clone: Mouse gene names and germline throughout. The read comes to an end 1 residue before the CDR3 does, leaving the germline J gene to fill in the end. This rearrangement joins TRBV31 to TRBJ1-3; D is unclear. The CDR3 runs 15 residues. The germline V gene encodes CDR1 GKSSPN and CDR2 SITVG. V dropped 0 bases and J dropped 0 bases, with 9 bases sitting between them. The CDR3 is CAWSLPYNSGNTLYF. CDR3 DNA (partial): TGTGCCTGGAGTCTGCCGTACAATTCTGGAAATACGCTCTAT.

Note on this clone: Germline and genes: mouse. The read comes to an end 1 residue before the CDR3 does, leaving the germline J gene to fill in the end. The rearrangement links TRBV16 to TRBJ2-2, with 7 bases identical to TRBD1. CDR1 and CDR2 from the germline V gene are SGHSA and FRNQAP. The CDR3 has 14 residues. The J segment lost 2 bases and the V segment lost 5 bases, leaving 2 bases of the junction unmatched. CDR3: CASSQGQNTGQLYF. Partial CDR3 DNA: TGTGCAAGCAGCCAGGGACAGAACACCGGGCAGCTCTAC.

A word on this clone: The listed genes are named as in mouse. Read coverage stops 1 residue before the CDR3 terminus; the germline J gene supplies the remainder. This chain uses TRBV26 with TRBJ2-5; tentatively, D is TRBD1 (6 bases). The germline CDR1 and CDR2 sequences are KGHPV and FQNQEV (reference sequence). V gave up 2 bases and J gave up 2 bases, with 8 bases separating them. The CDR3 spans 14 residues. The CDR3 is CASSLGRGQDTQYF. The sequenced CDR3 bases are TGTGCCAGCAGTCTGGGCAGGGGCCAAGACACCCAGTAC.

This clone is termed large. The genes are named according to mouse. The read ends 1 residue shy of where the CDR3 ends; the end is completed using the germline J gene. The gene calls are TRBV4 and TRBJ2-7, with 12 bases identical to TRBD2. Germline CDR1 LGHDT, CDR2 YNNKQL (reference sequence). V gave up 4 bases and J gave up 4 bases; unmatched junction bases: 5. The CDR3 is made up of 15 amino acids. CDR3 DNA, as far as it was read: TGTGCCAGCAGCTCCCGACTGGGGGGGCTATATGAACAGTAC. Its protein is CASSSRLGGLYEQY. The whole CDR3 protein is CASSSRLGGLYEQYF.

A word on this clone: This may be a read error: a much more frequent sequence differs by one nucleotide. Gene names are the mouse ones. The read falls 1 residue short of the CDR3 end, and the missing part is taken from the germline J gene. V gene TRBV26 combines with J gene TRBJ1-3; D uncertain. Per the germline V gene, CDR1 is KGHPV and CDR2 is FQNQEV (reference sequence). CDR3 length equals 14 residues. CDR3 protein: CANSPTNSGNTLYF. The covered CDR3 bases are TGTGCCAACAGTCCGACAAATTCTGGAAATACGCTCTAT. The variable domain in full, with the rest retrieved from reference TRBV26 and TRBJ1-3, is NSKVIQTPRYLVKGQGQKAKMRCIPEKGHPVVFWYQQNKNNEFKFLINFQNQEVLQQIDMTEKRFSAECPSNSPCSLEIQSSEAGDSALYLCANSPTNSGNTLYFGEGSRLIVV.

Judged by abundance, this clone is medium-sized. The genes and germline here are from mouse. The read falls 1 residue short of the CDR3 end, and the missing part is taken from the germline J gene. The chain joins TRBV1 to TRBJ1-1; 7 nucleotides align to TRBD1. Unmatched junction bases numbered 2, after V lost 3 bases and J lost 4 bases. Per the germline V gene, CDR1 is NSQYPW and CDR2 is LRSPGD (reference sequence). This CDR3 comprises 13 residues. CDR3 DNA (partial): TGCACCTGCAGTGCCGGGGACAGCACAGAAGTCTTC. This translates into CTCSAGDSTEVF. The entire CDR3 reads CTCSAGDSTEVFF.

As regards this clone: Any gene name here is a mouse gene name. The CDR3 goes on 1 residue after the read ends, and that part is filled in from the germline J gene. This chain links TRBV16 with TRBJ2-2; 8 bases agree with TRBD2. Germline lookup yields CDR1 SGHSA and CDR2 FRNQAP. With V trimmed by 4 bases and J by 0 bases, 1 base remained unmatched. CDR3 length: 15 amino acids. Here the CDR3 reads CASSYWGPNTGQLYF. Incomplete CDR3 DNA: TGTGCAAGCAGCTACTGGGGGCCAAACACCGGGCAGCTCTAC.

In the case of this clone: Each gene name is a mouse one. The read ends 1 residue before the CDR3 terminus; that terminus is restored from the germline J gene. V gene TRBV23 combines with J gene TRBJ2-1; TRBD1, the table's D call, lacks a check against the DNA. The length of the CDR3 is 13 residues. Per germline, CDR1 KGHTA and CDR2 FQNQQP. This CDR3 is CSSRRQGYAEQFF. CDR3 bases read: TGCTCCAGCAGGAGACAGGGCTATGCTGAGCAGTTC. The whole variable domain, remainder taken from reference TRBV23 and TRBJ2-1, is DAAVTQKPRYLIKMKGQEAEMKCIPEKGHTAVFWYQQKQSKELKFLIYFQNQQPLDQIDMVKERFSAVCPSSSLCSLGIRTCEAEDSALYLCSSRRQGYAEQFFGPGTRLTVL.

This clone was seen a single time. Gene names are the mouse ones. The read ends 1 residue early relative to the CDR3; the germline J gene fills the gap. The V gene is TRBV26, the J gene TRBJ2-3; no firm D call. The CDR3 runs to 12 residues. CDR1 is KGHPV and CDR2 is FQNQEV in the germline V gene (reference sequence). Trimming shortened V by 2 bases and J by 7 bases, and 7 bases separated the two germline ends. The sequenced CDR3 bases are TGTGCCAGCAGTCTGAAGAGGCAAACGCTGTAT. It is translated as CASSLKRQTLY. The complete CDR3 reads CASSLKRQTLYF.

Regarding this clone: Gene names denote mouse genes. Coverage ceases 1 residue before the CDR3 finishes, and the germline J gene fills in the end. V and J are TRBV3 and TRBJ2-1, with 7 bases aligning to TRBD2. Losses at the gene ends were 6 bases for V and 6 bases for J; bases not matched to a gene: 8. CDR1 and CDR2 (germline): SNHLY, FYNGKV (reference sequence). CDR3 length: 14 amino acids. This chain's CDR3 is CASRPDWASAEQFF. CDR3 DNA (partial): TGTGCCAGCAGACCTGACTGGGCTTCTGCTGAGCAGTTC.

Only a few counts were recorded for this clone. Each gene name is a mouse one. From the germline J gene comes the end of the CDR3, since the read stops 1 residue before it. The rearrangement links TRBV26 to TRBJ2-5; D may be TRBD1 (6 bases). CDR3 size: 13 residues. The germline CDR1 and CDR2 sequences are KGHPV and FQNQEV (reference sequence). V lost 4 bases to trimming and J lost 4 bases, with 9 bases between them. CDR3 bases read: TGTGCCAGCAGTCGGTACAGGGAAGACACCCAGTAC. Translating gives CASSRYREDTQY. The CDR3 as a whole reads CASSRYREDTQYF.

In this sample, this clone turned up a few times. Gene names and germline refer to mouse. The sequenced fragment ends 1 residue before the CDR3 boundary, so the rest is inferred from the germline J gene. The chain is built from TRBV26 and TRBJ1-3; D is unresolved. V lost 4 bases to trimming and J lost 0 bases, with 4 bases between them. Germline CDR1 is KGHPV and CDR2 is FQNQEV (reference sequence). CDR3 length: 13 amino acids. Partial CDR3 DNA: TGTGCCAGCAGTCAGGGTTCTGGAAATACGCTCTAT. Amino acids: CASSQGSGNTLY. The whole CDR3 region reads CASSQGSGNTLYF.

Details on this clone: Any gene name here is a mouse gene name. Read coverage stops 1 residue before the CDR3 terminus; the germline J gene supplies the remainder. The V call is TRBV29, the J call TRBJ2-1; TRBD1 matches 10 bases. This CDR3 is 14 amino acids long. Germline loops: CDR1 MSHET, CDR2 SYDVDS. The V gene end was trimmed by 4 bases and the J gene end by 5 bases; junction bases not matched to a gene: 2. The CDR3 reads CASSSGTGDAEQFF. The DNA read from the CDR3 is TGTGCTAGCAGTTCCGGGACAGGGGATGCTGAGCAGTTC.

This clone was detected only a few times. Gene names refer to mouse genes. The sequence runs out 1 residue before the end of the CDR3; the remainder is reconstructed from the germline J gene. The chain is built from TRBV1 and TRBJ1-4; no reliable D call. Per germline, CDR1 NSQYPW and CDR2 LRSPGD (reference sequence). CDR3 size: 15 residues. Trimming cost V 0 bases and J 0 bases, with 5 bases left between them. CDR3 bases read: TGCACCTGCAGTGCAGACCCAGTTTCCAACGAAAGATTATTT. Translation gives CTCSADPVSNERLF. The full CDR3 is CTCSADPVSNERLFF.

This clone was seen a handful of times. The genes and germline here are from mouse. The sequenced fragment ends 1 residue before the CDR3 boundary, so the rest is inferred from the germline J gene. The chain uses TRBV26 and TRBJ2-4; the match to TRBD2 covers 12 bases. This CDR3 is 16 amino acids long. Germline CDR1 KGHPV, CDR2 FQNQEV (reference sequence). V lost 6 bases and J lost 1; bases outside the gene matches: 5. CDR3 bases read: TGTGCCAGCAGAGACTGGGGGGGCGCCGGTCAAAACACCTTGTAC. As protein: CASRDWGGAGQNTLY. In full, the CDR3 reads CASRDWGGAGQNTLYF.

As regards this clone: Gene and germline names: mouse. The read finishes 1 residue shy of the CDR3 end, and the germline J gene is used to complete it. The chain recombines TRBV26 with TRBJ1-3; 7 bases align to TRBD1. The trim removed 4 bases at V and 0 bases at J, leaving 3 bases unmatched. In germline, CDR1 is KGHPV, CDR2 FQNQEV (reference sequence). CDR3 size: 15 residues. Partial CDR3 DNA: TGTGCCAGCAGTCCGGGACAGAATTCTGGAAATACGCTCTAT. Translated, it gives CASSPGQNSGNTLY. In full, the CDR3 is CASSPGQNSGNTLYF.

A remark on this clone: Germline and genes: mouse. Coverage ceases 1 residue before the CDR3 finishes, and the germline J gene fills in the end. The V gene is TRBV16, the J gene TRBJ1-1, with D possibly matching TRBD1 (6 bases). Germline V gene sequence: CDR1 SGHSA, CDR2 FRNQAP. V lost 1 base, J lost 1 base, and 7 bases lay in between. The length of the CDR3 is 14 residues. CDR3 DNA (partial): TGTGCAAGCAGCTTAGGGGGACAAAACACAGAAGTCTTC. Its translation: CASSLGGQNTEVF. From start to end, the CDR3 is CASSLGGQNTEVFF.

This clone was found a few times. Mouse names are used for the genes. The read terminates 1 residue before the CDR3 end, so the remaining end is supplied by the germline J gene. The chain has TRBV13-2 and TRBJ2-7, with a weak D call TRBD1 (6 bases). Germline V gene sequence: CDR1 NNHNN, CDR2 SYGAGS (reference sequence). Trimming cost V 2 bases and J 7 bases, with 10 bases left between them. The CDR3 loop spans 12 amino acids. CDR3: CASGDTGWEQYF. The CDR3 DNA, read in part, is TGTGCCAGCGGTGACACAGGGTGGGAACAGTAC.

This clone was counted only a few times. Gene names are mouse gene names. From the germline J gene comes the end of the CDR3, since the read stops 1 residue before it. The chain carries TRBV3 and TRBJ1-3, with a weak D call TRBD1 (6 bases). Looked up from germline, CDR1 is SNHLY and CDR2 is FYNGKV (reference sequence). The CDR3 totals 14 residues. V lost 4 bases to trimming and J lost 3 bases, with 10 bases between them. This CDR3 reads CASSSSGVGNTLYF. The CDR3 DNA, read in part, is TGTGCCAGCAGCTCTTCAGGGGTTGGAAATACGCTCTAT.

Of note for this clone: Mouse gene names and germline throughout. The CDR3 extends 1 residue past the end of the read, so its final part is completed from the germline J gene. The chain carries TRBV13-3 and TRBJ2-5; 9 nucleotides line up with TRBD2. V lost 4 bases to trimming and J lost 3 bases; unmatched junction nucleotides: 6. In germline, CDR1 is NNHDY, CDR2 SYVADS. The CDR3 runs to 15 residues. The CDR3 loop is CASSFLWGGQDTQYF. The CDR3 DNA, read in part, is TGTGCCAGCAGTTTCCTCTGGGGGGGGCAAGACACCCAGTAC. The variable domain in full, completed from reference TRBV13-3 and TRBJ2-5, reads EAAVTQSPRSKVAVTGGKVTLSCHQTNNHDYMYWYRQDTGHGLRLIHYSYVADSTEKGDIPDGYKASRPSQENFSLILELASLSQTAVYFCASSFLWGGQDTQYFGPGTRLLVL.

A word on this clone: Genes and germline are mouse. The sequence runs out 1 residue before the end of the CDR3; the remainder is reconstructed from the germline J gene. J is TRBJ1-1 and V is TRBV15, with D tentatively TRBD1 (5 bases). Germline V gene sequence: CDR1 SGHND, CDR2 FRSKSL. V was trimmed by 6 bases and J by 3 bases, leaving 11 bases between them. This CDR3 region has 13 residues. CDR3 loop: CASRPGRDTEVFF. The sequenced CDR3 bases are TGTGCCAGCAGGCCAGGGAGGGACACAGAAGTCTTC.

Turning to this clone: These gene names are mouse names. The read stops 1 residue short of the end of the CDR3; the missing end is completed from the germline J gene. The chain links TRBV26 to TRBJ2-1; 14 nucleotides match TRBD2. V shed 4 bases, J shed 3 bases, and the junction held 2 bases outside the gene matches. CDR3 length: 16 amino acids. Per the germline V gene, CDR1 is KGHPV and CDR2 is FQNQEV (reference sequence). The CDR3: CASSRGLGGRYAEQFF. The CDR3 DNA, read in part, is TGTGCCAGCAGTCGGGGACTGGGGGGGCGCTATGCTGAGCAGTTC.

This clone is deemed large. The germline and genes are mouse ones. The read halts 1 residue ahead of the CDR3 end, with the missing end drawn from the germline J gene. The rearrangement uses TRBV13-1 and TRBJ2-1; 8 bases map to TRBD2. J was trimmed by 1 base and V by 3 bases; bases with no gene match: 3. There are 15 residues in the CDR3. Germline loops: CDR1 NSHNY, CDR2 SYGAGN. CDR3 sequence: CASSGGTGNYAEQFF. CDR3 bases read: TGTGCCAGCAGTGGCGGGACTGGAAACTATGCTGAGCAGTTC.

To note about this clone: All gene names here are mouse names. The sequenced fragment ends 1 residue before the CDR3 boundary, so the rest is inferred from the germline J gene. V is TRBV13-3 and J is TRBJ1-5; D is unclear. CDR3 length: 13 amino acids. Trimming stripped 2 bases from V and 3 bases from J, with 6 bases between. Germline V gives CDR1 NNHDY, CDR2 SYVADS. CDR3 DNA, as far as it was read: TGTGCCAGCAGTGAACGGGGCAACCAGGCTCCGCTT. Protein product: CASSERGNQAPL. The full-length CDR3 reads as CASSERGNQAPLF.